This T cell receptor (beta chain) originates from a study of T cells in Graves' hyperthyroidism and ophthalmopathy. It was RNA transcripts that yielded the amplified TCR beta CDR3 regions. Using the HTBI primer set, a first-round RT-PCR was run on the TCR CDR3. TCRdb ran MiXCR on the multiplex PCR reads and lists one entry per CDR3 protein. This sample carries around 340,000 distinct CDR3 sequences, roughly 13% of them seen once, and the ten largest clones take approximately 25%. CDR1 DFQATT and CDR2 SNEGSKA come from the germline V gene (reference sequence). The V segment lost 8 bases and the J segment 0 bases; nucleotides outside the gene matches: 5. The length of the CDR3 is 13 residues. This clonotype was observed many times. Patients were excluded for uncontrolled infection, other autoimmune disease, pregnancy or lactation. Clinical symptoms, serum thyroxine and TRAb, thyroid ultrasound and orbital computed tomography were used for the diagnoses.

The sequenced sample was blood. The genes are TRBV20-1 and TRBJ2-3; 7 bases map to TRBD1. The clonotype was recovered from a woman aged 25 to 45 with Graves' hyperthyroidism. The CDR3 is CSTPGGSTDTQYF. The CDR3 DNA is TGCAGTACCCCAGGGGGAAGCACAGATACGCAGTATTTT.